This entry features one TCR beta chain sequence. This clonotype was seen a few times. The specificity of this receptor is unknown. Base qualities are not recorded, but no much larger clone differs from it by a single base. Libraries were constructed by PCR. The listed sequencing device is Illumina HiSeq 2500. TCR libraries were prepared with molecular barcoding, using unique molecular identifiers to normalize TCRbeta repertoire quantification. The public reads were reanalyzed by TCRdb: fastp trimming at Q25, MiXCR alignment, in-frame beta chains only. Each CDR3 protein appears once, grouped with its most common genes and DNA. This sample gives just under 550,000 distinct CDR3 sequences in total; around 17% of them show up just once. 2.5% to 3.5% of the sample lies in the top ten. The CDR3 has 14 amino acids, counting the end cysteine and phenylalanine. Here the CDR3 DNA is all that survives: 42 bases in frame from base 1. The germline V gene supplies CDR1 MNHEY and CDR2 SVGAGI. V is pared back by 4 bases and J by 3 bases, with 12 bases lying between the germline termini.

This entry is derived from a study of T-cell reconstitution after alpha-beta-depleted transplantation in children (dated by TCRdb to the mid-2010s). Background for the entire study: Using TCR repertoire profiling, the study followed T-cell immune reconstitution in a quantitative way in children after TCRalphabeta/CD19-depleted allogeneic hematopoietic cell transplantation.

This receptor was taken from a human donor who donated a stem cell graft to a child with acute lymphoblastic leukemia. The V and J genes are TRBV6-5 and TRBJ1-2; possibly the D gene is TRBD1, per 5 matching bases. The sequencing here drew on PBMCs from the stem cell graft donor, taken from the stem cell graft. The nucleotide sequence reads as follows: TGTGCCAGCAGTTGGGGCAGGGCTGACTATGGCTACACCTTC. Its protein is CASSWGRADYGYTF.